This T cell receptor beta chain was recorded in a study of T cells after yellow fever vaccination. One entry per CDR3 protein results from TCRdb running MiXCR on the 5' RACE reads. The sample carries hundreds of thousands of distinct CDR3 sequences, 8.7% recorded once. V shed 4 bases and J 11 bases; nucleotides not matched to a gene: 5. The germline V gene has CDR1 SGHTA and CDR2 FQGNSA. This CDR3 region has 12 residues. This clonotype was observed a handful of times. Its antigen remains unknown. The study, taken as a whole, reports: Weaker in magnitude, the secondary response showed a faster peak on day 5 versus 15. Reappearing after the booster were most of the clones from primary vaccination (around 95% CD4, around 90% CD8).

The chain carries TRBV7-2 and TRBJ1-1, with 9 bases identical to TRBD1. This clonotype was sampled from a man in his late teens or twenties who received the YFV17D yellow fever vaccine. The sequences come from PBMCs, collected on the day of the first yellow fever vaccination. The CDR3 sequence is CASSWDRDKAFF. CDR3 sequence (DNA): TGTGCCAGCAGCTGGGACAGGGACAAGGCTTTCTTT.